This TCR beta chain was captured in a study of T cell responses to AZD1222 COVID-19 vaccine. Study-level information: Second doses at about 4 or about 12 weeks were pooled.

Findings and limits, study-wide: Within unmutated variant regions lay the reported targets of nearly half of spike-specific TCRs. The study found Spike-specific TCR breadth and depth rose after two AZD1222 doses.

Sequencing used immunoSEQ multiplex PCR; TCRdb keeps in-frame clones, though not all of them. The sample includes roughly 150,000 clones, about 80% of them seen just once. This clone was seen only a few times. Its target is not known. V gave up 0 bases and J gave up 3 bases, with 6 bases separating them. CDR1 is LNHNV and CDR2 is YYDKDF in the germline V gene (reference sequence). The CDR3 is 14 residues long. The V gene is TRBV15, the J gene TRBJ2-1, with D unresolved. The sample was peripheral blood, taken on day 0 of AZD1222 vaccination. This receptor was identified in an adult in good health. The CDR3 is CATSRDPDYNEQFF. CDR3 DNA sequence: TGTGCCACCAGCAGAGATCCGGACTACAATGAGCAGTTCTTC.